The 6 T cell receptor beta chains presented below share a single source sample, sequenced in a study of blood T cell repertoires in COVID-19. Using immunoSEQ multiplex PCR, the repertoire was profiled, and TCRdb retains in-frame clones only, with some absent. The sample has some 70,000 clones, just over 85% seen once. Sequencing input: peripheral blood. These receptors were obtained from a woman aged 55-75 years with COVID-19, enrolled during active disease.

The V gene is TRBV11-3, the J gene TRBJ2-7; a weak D match, TRBD2 (5 bases). Germline-derived CDR1 and CDR2 are SGHNT and YENEEA. The CDR3 runs 15 residues. Trimming cost V 0 bases and J 6 bases, with 15 bases left between them. The CDR3 nucleotides read TGTGCCAGCAGCTTAGAAGGAGGTTCCTCGGGCGAGCAGTACTTC. Amino acids: CASSLEGGSSGEQYF.

The chain combines TRBV3-1 (or the pseudogene TRBV3-2) with TRBJ2-5, with 9 positions matching TRBD2. The V and J ends lost 3 bases and 1 base, in that order; junction bases with no gene match: 3. This CDR3 contains 15 residues. CDR1 and CDR2 (germline): LGHDT, YNNKEL (reference sequence). For the CDR3, the DNA is TGTGCCAGCAGCCAGTCGGGACTAGCCCAAGAGACCCAGTACTTC. Protein: CASSQSGLAQETQYF.

The chain combines TRBV16 with TRBJ1-4; TRBD1 might be the D (5 bases). Trimming took 0 bases from V and 7 from J, leaving 18 bases between them. Germline CDR1 KGHSY, CDR2 FQNENV. The CDR3 is 17 residues long. CDR3 bases: TGTGCCAGCAGCCAATCCACAGGAGGGGCCATAGGTGAAAAACTGTTTTTT. Protein: CASSQSTGGAIGEKLFF.

The chain employs TRBV3-1 (or the pseudogene TRBV3-2) and TRBJ2-2; 8 nucleotides align to TRBD2. The germline gives CDR1 LGHDT, CDR2 YNNKEL (reference sequence). V was pared by 2 bases and J by 1 base, with 6 bases of the junction left unmatched. There are 17 residues in the CDR3. CDR3 DNA sequence: TGTGCCAGCAGCCAATGGGTCCTAGCGGGGAACACCGGGGAGCTGTTTTTT. Amino acid sequence: CASSQWVLAGNTGELFF.

The chain employs TRBV29-1 and TRBJ2-7; D is undetermined. The CDR3 runs 9 residues. Trimming left V 5 bases short and J 5 bases short, with 4 bases between. Germline V gene data show CDR1 as SQVTM and CDR2 as ANQGSEA. This CDR3 is CSVFNEQYF. The CDR3, as DNA: TGCAGCGTTTTCAACGAGCAGTACTTC.

This clone was seen only once. The rearrangement uses TRBV30 and TRBJ1-3; TRBD1 might be the D (6 bases). CDR3 length equals 15 residues. V lost 2 bases and J lost 0, with 11 bases in between. Germline V gene sequence: CDR1 GTSNPN, CDR2 SVGIG (reference sequence). The CDR3: CAWSPGTYSGNTIYF. CDR3 DNA: TGTGCCTGGAGTCCCGGGACATACTCTGGAAACACCATATATTTT.